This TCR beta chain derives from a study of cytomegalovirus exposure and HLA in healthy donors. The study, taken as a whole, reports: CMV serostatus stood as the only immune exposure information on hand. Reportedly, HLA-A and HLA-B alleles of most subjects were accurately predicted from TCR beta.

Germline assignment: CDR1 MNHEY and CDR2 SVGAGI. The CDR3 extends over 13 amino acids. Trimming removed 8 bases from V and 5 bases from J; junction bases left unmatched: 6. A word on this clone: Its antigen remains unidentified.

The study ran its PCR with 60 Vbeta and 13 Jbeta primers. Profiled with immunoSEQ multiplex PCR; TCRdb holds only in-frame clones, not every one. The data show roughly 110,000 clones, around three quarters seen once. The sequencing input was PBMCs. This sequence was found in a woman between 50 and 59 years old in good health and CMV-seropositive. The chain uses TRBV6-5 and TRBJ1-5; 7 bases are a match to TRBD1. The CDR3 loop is CASRQGDDQPQHF. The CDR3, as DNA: TGTGCCAGCCGACAGGGTGATGATCAGCCCCAGCATTTT.